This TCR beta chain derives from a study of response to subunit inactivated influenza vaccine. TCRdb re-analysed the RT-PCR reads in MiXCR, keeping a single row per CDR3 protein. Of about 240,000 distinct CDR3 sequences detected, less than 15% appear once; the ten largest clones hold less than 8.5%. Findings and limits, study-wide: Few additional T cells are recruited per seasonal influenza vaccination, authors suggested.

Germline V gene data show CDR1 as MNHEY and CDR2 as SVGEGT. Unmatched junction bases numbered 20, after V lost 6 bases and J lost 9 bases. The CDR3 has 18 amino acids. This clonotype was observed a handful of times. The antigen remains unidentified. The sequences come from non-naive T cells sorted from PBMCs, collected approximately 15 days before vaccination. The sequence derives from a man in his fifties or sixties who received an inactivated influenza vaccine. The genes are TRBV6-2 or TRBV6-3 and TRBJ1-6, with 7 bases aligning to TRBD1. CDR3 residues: CASSQDVLYRGPSSPLHF. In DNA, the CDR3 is TGTGCCAGCAGCCAAGACGTATTATACAGGGGTCCGAGTTCACCCCTCCACTTT.